A single sample is the source of the 15 T cell receptor beta chains below, sequenced in a study of identical twins. TCRdb independently ran MiXCR on the 5' RACE reads; one entry per CDR3 protein. Counted here are 1.5 million to 2 million distinct CDR3 sequences, about 32% occurring once; the ten biggest clones make up 0.27%. Sequenced: cord blood. The receptors originated from a newborn girl in good health.

The chain is built from TRBV20-1 and TRBJ1-2; 9 bases are a match to TRBD1. After removal of 8 bases from V and 4 bases from J, the junction contained 8 bases not matched to a gene. Germline V gene lookup returns CDR1 DFQATT and CDR2 SNEGSKA (reference sequence). The CDR3 totals 13 residues. CDR3 sequence reads: CSTMGQGSYGYTF. The CDR3, as DNA: TGCAGTACTATGGGACAGGGCTCCTATGGCTACACCTTC.

The V and J genes are TRBV29-1 and TRBJ1-2, with 7 nucleotides matching TRBD1. The CDR3 sequence is 11 residues long. Germline lookup yields CDR1 SQVTM and CDR2 ANQGSEA. V shed 4 bases and J 7 bases; nucleotides not matched to a gene: 3. CDR3 in amino acids: CSVVAGGGYTF. The DNA for the CDR3 is TGCAGCGTTGTGGCAGGGGGTGGCTACACCTTC.

This clonotype was found once. The J gene is TRBJ1-2, the V gene TRBV2; D might be TRBD1 (6 bases). V gave up 11 bases and J gave up 7 bases, with 20 bases separating them. Per germline, CDR1 SNHLY and CDR2 FYNNEI. The CDR3 runs to 13 residues. CDR3 sequence (DNA): TGTGCCTGCAAGACAGGATCGCATGGTGGCTACACCTTC. Protein product: CACKTGSHGGYTF.

This clonotype was seen a handful of times. The genes are TRBV15 and TRBJ1-4; D remains ambiguous. Germline values: CDR1 LNHNV, CDR2 YYDKDF (reference sequence). V was cut by 0 bases and J by 8 bases, with 13 bases left in between. This CDR3 spans 15 amino acids. DNA for the CDR3: TGTGCCACCAGCAGAGATCCTTTCCCGAACGAAAAACTGTTTTTT. Protein product: CATSRDPFPNEKLFF. The full variable domain, its missing parts supplied by reference TRBV15 and TRBJ1-4, is DAMVIQNPRYQVTQFGKPVTLSCSQTLNHNVMYWYQQKSSQAPKLLFHYYDKDFNNEADTPDNFQSRRPNTSFCFLDIRSPGLGDTAMYLCATSRDPFPNEKLFFGSGTQLSVL.

Only a few counts were recorded for this clonotype. This chain joins TRBV6-6 and TRBJ2-3; 10 bases match TRBD2. In germline, CDR1 is MNHNY, CDR2 SVGAGI (reference sequence). CDR3 length equals 17 residues. Trimming at V came to 2 bases and at J to 7 bases, leaving 12 bases not matched to a gene. The CDR3 nucleotides read TGTGCCAGCAGTTACAGGGCCCCTAGCGGGGGCCCCAATACGCAGTATTTT. Translated: CASSYRAPSGGPNTQYF.

Only a few counts were recorded for this clonotype. The chain links TRBV7-2 to TRBJ2-3; 10 bases match TRBD2. This CDR3 region has 18 residues. Germline CDR1 and CDR2: SGHTA and FQGNSA. With 6 bases clipped from V and 2 bases from J, the junction kept 14 bases outside the gene matches. The CDR3 is CASSPSTILAGITDTQYF. CDR3 in DNA: TGTGCCAGCAGTCCCTCCACAATACTAGCGGGGATCACAGATACGCAGTATTTT.

A remark on this clonotype: Its ends do not fully match the called genes, so a read error is possible. This chain links TRBV20-1 with TRBJ2-7, with 13 bases matching TRBD2. Germline CDR1 DFQATT, CDR2 SNEGSKA (reference sequence). The CDR3 sequence is 14 residues long. In DNA form, the CDR3 reads TGCGGTGCTAGTAGACTAGCGGGAGGATACGAGCAGTACTTC. Its protein is CGASRLAGGYEQYF.

About this clonotype: One end of the junction is discordant with germline, which a read error may explain. The V call is TRBV6-5, the J call TRBJ1-4, with D unresolved. Germline V gene lookup returns CDR1 MNHEY and CDR2 SVGAGI. This CDR3 region has 14 residues. The CDR3 DNA follows: TGTGCCAGCAGTCCGGGCCCAACTAATAAAAAACTGTTTTTT. It codes for CASSPGPTNKKLFF.

V is TRBV29-1 and J is TRBJ2-7; D unclear. This CDR3 is built from 11 residues. Trimming stripped 4 bases from V and 2 bases from J, with 6 bases between. Germline loops: CDR1 SQVTM, CDR2 ANQGSEA. CDR3 sequence: CSVAVTYEQYF. Written as DNA, the CDR3 is TGCAGCGTTGCTGTCACCTACGAGCAGTACTTC.

The CDR3 DNA reads TGTGCCAGCAGTTTAAGAGGCAGGGATTCATATGGCTACACCTTC. It translates to CASSLRGRDSYGYTF. The chain recombines TRBV12-3 or TRBV12-4 with TRBJ1-2, with a tentative D call TRBD1 (5 bases). V was pared by 2 bases and J by 5 bases, with 15 bases between. The CDR3 covers 15 residues.

The rearrangement links TRBV6-9 to TRBJ2-6; D is ambiguous. Germline values: CDR1 MNHGY, CDR2 SVAAGI. V gave up 7 bases and J gave up 1 base, with 5 bases separating them. CDR3 length equals 13 residues. The CDR3 loop reads CASIQSGANVLTF. The CDR3 DNA reads as TGTGCCAGCATTCAGTCTGGGGCCAACGTCCTGACTTTC.

This clonotype was detected only a few times. The chain uses TRBV7-9 and TRBJ2-1; tentative D call: TRBD2 (6 bases). The CDR3 sequence is 15 residues long. V lost 2 bases, J lost 3 bases, and 11 bases lay in between. CDR1 SEHNR and CDR2 FQNEAQ come from the germline V gene (reference sequence). Here the CDR3 DNA reads TGTGCCAGCAGCTTAACTAGCTTCGACTACAATGAGCAGTTCTTC. Its translation: CASSLTSFDYNEQFF.

The chain joins TRBV3-1 to TRBJ1-2; 7 nucleotides line up with TRBD1. CDR1 LGHDT and CDR2 YNNKEL come from the germline V gene (reference sequence). The CDR3 is made up of 14 amino acids. J was trimmed by 10 bases and V by 2 bases; bases with no gene match: 10. CDR3 region: CASSQQLDRANYTF. CDR3 DNA sequence: TGTGCCAGCAGCCAACAGCTTGACAGGGCCAACTACACCTTC.

With regard to this clonotype: This clone may be a read error of a much larger clone one base away. The DNA of the CDR3 is TGTGCCAGCAGACAAACTAGCGCCCACTACGAGCAGTTCTTC. As protein: CASRQTSAHYEQFF. This sequence joins TRBV28 and TRBJ2-1; 7 bases agree with TRBD2. CDR1 and CDR2 from the germline V gene are MDHEN and SYDVKM. This CDR3 has 14 amino acids. The V segment lost 6 bases and the J segment 10 bases; nucleotides outside the gene matches: 12. Variable domain in full (rest from reference TRBV28 and TRBJ2-1): DVKVTQSSRYLVKRTGEKVFLECVQDMDHENMFWYRQDPGLGLRLIYFSYDVKMKEKGDIPEGYSVSREKKERFSLILESASTNQTSMYLCASRQTSAHYEQFFGPGTRLTVL.

As for this clonotype: This may be a read error: a much more frequent sequence differs by one nucleotide. The CDR3 sequence: CASRQAPSTDTQYF. The CDR3, as DNA: TGTGCCAGCAGACAGGCCCCGAGCACAGATACGCAGTATTTT. This chain connects TRBV2 to TRBJ2-3; the D gene is possibly TRBD1 (5 bases). V lost 6 bases, J lost 0 bases, and 10 bases lay in between. Germline V gene sequence: CDR1 SNHLY, CDR2 FYNNEI. CDR3 size: 14 residues.